This T cell receptor beta chain was captured in a study of T cells in Graves' hyperthyroidism and ophthalmopathy. Amplification yielded TCR beta CDR3 regions, with RNA transcripts as the source. The study used the HTBI primer set for a first-round RT-PCR of the TCR CDR3. TCRdb reprocessed the multiplex PCR reads via MiXCR and lists one record per CDR3 protein. The table includes roughly 650,000 distinct CDR3 sequences, approximately 16% detected once. The CDR3 consists of 15 residues. Germline V gives CDR1 DFQATT, CDR2 SNEGSKA (reference sequence). V was clipped by 5 bases and J by 0 bases; unmatched bases: 1. This clonotype was detected many times.

The chain joins TRBV20-1 to TRBJ2-6, with 10 bases fitting TRBD2. This sequence originates from a woman in her 40s with Graves' ophthalmopathy. Sample: blood. In DNA, the CDR3 is TGCAGTGCTTCTAGCGGGAGCTCTGGGGCCAACGTCCTGACTTTC. It specifies CSASSGSSGANVLTF.